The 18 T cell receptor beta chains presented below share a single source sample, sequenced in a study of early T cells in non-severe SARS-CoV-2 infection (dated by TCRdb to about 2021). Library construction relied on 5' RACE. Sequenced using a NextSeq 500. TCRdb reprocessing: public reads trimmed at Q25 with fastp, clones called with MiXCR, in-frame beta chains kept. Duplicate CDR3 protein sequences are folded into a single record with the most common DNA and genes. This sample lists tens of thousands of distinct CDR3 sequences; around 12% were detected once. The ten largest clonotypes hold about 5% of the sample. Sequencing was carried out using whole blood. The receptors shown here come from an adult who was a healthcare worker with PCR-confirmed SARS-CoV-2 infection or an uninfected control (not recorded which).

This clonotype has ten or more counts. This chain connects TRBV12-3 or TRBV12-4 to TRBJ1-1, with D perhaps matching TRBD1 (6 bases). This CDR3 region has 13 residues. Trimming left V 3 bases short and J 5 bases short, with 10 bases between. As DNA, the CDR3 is TGTGCCAGCAGTTTCGGACAGTCGACTGAAGCTTTCTTT. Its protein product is CASSFGQSTEAFF.

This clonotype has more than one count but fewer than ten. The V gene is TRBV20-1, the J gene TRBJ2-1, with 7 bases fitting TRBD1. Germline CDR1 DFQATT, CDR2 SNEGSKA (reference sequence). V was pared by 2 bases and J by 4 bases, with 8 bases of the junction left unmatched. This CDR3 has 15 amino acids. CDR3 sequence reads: CSARKGAESYNEQFF. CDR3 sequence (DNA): TGCAGTGCTAGAAAGGGGGCTGAAAGTTACAATGAGCAGTTCTTC.

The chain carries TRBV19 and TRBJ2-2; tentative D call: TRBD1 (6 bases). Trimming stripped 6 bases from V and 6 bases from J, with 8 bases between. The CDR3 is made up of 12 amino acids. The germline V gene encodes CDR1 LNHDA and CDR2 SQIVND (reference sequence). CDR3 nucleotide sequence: TGTGCCAGTAGATGGGGGCCCGGGGAGCTGTTTTTT. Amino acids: CASRWGPGELFF.

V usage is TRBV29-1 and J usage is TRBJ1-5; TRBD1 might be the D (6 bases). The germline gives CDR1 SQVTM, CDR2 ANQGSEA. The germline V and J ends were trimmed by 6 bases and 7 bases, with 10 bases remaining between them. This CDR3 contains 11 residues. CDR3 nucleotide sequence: TGCAGCGTCACAGGGCCCCAGCCCCAGCATTTT. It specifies CSVTGPQPQHF.

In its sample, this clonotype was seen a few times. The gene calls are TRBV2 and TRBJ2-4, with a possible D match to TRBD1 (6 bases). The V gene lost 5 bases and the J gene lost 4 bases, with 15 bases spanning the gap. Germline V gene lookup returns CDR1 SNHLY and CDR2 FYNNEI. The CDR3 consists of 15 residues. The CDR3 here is CASSFLRTDKNIQYF. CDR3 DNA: TGTGCCAGCAGTTTTCTTCGGACAGATAAAAACATTCAGTACTTC.

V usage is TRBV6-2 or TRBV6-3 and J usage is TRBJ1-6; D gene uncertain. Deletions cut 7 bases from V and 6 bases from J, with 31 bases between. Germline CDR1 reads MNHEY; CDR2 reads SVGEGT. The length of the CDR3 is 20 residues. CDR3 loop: CASTDPSVGNPLLSNSPLHF. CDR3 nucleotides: TGTGCCAGCACCGATCCGTCTGTTGGGAATCCTTTACTTAGTAATTCACCCCTCCACTTT.

CDR3 bases: TGTGCCAGCAGCTTATCGGGCAGGGGAGGGCAGCCCCAGCATTTT. Amino acid sequence: CASSLSGRGGQPQHF. The chain uses TRBV7-6 and TRBJ1-5; a possible D gene is TRBD1 (6 bases). Trimming pared 2 bases from V and 7 bases from J, leaving 15 bases between. This CDR3 is 15 amino acids long. Germline values: CDR1 SGHVS, CDR2 FNYEAQ.

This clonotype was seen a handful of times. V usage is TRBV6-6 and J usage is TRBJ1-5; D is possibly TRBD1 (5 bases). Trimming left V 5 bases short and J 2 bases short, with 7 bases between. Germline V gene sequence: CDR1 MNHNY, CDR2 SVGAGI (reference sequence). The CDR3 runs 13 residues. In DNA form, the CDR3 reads TGTGCCAGCAGTAAACAGGGCAATCAGCCCCAGCATTTT. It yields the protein CASSKQGNQPQHF.

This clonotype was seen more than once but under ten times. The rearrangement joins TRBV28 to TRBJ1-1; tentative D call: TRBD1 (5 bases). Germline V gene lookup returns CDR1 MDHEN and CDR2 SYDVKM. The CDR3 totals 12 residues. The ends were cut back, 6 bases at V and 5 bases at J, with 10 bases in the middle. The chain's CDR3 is CASRTGSTEAFF. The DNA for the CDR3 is TGTGCCAGCAGAACAGGATCAACTGAAGCTTTCTTT.

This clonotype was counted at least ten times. CDR3 protein: CASSAVGVGDTEAFF. The CDR3 DNA follows: TGTGCCAGCAGCGCCGTCGGGGTTGGCGACACTGAAGCTTTCTTT. V is TRBV9 and J is TRBJ1-1; D remains unclear. This CDR3 comprises 15 residues. Germline V CDR1 and CDR2: SGDLS, YYNGEE. V was cut by 3 bases and J by 3 bases, with 15 bases left in between.

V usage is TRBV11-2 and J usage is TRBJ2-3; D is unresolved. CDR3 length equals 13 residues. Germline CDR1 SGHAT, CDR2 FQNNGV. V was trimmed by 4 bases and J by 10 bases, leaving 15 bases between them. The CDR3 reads CASSSSGVWAQYF. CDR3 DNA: TGTGCCAGCAGCTCCTCTGGCGTCTGGGCGCAGTATTTT.

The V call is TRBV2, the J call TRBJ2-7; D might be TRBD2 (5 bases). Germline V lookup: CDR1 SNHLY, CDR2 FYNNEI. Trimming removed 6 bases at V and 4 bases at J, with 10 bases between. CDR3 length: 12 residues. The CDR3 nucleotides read TGTGCCAGCAGAAGCGGACGTTACGAGCAGTACTTC. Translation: CASRSGRYEQYF.

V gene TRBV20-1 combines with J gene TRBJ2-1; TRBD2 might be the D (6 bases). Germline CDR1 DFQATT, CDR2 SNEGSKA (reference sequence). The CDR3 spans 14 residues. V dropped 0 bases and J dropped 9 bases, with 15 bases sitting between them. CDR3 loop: CSARDGGELSEQFF. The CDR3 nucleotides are TGCAGTGCTAGAGATGGCGGGGAGCTTTCTGAGCAGTTCTTC.

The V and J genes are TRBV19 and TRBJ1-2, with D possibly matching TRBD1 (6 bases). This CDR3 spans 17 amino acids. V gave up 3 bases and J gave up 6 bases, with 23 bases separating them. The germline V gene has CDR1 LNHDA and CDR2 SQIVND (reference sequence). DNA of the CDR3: TGTGCCAGTAGTATTCCCGACTCCGCCGGGACATTCGATGGCTACACCTTC. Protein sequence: CASSIPDSAGTFDGYTF.

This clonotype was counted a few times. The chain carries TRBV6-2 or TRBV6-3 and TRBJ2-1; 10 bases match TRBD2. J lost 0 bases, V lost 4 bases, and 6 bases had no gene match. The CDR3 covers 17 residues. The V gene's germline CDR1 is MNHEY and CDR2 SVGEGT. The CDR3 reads CASSSSGSSLSYNEQFF. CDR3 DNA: TGTGCCAGCAGTTCTAGCGGGAGCTCCCTCTCCTACAATGAGCAGTTCTTC.

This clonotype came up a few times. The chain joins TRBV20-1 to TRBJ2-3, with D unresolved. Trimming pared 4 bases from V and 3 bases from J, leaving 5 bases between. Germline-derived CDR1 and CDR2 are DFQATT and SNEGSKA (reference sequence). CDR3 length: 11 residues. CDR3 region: CSATKTDTQYF. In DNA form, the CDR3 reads TGCAGTGCTACTAAAACAGATACGCAGTATTTT.

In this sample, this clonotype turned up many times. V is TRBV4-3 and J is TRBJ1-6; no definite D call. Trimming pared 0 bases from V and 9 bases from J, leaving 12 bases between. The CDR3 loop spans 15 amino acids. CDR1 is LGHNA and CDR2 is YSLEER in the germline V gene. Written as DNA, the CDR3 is TGCGCCAGCAGCCAAGATTTATCCGGGTCTTCACCCCTCCACTTT. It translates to CASSQDLSGSSPLHF.

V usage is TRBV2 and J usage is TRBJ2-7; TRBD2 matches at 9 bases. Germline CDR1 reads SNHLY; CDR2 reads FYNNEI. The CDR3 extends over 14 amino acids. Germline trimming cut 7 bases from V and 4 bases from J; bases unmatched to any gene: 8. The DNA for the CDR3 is TGTGCCAGCAACACCGGGACTAGCAGGTACGAGCAGTACTTC. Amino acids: CASNTGTSRYEQYF.